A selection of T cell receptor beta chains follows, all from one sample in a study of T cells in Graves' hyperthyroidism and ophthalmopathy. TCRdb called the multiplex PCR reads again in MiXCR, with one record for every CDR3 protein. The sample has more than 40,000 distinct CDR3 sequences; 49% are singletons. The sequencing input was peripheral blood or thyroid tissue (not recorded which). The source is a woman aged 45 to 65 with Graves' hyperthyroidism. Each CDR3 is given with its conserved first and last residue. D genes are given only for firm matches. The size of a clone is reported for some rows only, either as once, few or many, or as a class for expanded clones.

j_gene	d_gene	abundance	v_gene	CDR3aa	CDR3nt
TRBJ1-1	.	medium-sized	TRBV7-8	CASSLGIRRDTEAFF	TGTGCCAGCAGCTTAGGCATAAGGAGGGACACTGAAGCTTTCTTT
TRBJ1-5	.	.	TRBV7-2	CASSPGDRGDNQPQHF	TGTGCCAGCAGCCCCGGGGACCGAGGGGACAATCAGCCCCAGCATTTT
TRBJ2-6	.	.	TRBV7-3	CASSPVPTGANVLTF	TGTGCCAGCAGCCCCGTCCCCACCGGGGCCAACGTCCTGACTTTC
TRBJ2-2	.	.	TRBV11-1	CASSLRDTGELFF	TGTGCCAGCAGCTTACGGGACACCGGGGAGCTGTTTTTT
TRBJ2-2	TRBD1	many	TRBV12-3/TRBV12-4	CASSRGGSGELFF	TGTGCCAGCAGCCGAGGGGGCTCCGGGGAGCTGTTTTTT
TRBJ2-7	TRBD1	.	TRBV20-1	CSARPLGPGTGGYEQYF	TGCAGTGCTAGACCCCTGGGCCCCGGGACAGGGGGCTACGAGCAGTACTTC
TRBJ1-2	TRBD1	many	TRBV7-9	CASNGQGAFTF	TGTGCCAGCAACGGACAGGGGGCGTTCACCTTC
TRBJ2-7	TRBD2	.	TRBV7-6	CASSLARTSGRAYEQYF	TGTGCCAGCAGCTTAGCGAGGACTAGCGGGAGGGCCTACGAGCAGTACTTC
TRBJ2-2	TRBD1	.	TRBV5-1	CASVPGQGSGELFF	TGCGCCAGCGTGCCGGGACAGGGAAGCGGGGAGCTGTTTTTT
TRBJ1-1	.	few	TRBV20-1	CSAGEWHTEAFF	TGCAGTGCAGGGGAATGGCACACTGAAGCTTTCTTT
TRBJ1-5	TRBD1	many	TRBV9	CASSEGQGQPQHF	TGTGCCAGCAGCGAGGGACAGGGCCAGCCCCAGCATTTT
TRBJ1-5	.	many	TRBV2	CATRREGGQPQHF	TGTGCCACCCGTCGCGAGGGAGGTCAGCCCCAGCATTTT
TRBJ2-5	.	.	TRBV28	CASSAGRNQETQYF	TGTGCCAGCAGCGCGGGACGTAACCAAGAGACCCAGTACTTC
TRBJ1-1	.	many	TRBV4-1	CASSQFPFTENTEAFF	TGCGCCAGCAGCCAATTTCCCTTCACAGAGAACACTGAAGCTTTCTTT
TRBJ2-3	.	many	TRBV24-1	CATPADGGFRTDTQYF	TGTGCCACCCCTGCTGATGGCGGATTCCGCACAGATACGCAGTATTTT
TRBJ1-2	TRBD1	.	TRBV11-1	CASSATGGHYGYTF	TGTGCCAGCAGCGCGACAGGGGGTCACTATGGCTACACCTTC
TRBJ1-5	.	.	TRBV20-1	CSASGRDQPQHF	TGCAGTGCTAGTGGGAGGGATCAGCCCCAGCATTTT
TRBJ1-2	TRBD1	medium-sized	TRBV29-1	CSVEMRQGADGYTF	TGCAGCGTTGAAATGAGACAGGGGGCAGACGGCTACACCTTC
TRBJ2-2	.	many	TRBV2	CASSEASTGELFF	TGTGCCAGCAGTGAAGCTTCAACCGGGGAGCTGTTTTTT
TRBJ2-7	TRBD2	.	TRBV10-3	CAISESRLAGGSFSYEQYF	TGTGCCATCAGTGAGTCGCGACTAGCGGGGGGATCCTTCTCCTACGAGCAGTACTTC
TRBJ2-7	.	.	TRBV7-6	CASSHRDTAYEQYF	TGTGCCAGCAGCCACCGGGACACCGCCTACGAGCAGTACTTC
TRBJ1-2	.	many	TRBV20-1	CSASPGYDGYTF	TGCAGTGCTAGTCCCGGGTACGATGGCTACACCTTC
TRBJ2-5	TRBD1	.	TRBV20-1	CSARSTGGETQYF	TGCAGTGCTAGATCGACAGGGGGAGAGACCCAGTACTTC
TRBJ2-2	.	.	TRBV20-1	CSAPPPYTGELFF	TGCAGTGCCCCCCCCCCATACACCGGGGAGCTGTTTTTT
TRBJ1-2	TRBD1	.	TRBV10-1	CASSRDRIDYGYTF	TGCGCCAGCAGCCGGGACAGGATAGACTATGGCTACACCTTC